The 23 T cell receptor beta chains below come from one sample, sequenced in a study of blood T cells in healthy people across ages. Using a J-beta primer mix together with a sample-barcoded 5' primer, a second PCR was run for about 6 to 12 cycles. TCRdb recomputed calls from the 5' RACE reads with MiXCR, one row per CDR3 protein. This sample carries 1,500,000 or so distinct CDR3 sequences, 45% to 70% of them seen once, and the ten largest clones take roughly 6.3%. The sequenced sample consisted of blood. All receptors derive from a man younger than 30 in good health.

The chain uses TRBV2 and TRBJ2-5; 14 bases align to TRBD2. Germline V lookup: CDR1 SNHLY, CDR2 FYNNEI. The junction had 5 bases not matched to a gene; V was cut back by 0 bases and J by 11 bases. The CDR3 sequence is 15 residues long. The CDR3 DNA is TGTGCCAGCAGTGAAGCGGGACTAGCGGGGGCGGATCAGTACTTC. It is translated as CASSEAGLAGADQYF.

This clonotype came up a few times. This chain joins TRBV27 and TRBJ2-7, with a tentative D call TRBD2 (5 bases). V lost 3 bases and J lost 2, with 11 bases in between. Germline CDR1 is MNHEY and CDR2 is SMNVEV (reference sequence). This CDR3 has 14 amino acids. The CDR3 sequence is CASSLGSVTYEQYF. The DNA for the CDR3 is TGTGCCAGCAGTTTGGGTAGCGTGACCTACGAGCAGTACTTC.

This clonotype is a singleton in its sample. V gene TRBV27 combines with J gene TRBJ2-7; 8 positions agree with TRBD1. The CDR3 consists of 16 residues. After removal of 6 bases from V and 3 bases from J, the junction contained 13 bases not matched to a gene. Germline V gene data show CDR1 as MNHEY and CDR2 as SMNVEV (reference sequence). CDR3 in amino acids: CASSPGAGQGHYEQYF. DNA of the CDR3: TGTGCCAGCAGCCCCGGAGCAGGACAGGGTCACTACGAGCAGTACTTC.

V usage is TRBV20-1 and J usage is TRBJ2-3, with D hard to call. The V gene lost 5 bases and the J gene lost 7 bases, with 16 bases spanning the gap. CDR1 and CDR2 (germline): DFQATT, SNEGSKA (reference sequence). This CDR3 spans 13 amino acids. CDR3 protein: CSALTFSRNTQYF. The CDR3 DNA reads TGCAGTGCTTTAACTTTTAGTCGGAATACGCAGTATTTT.

The chain links TRBV18 to TRBJ1-2; TRBD1 aligns across 7 bases. The CDR3 is 15 residues long. The germline V gene encodes CDR1 KGHSH and CDR2 LQKENI. Losses at the gene ends were 3 bases for V and 4 bases for J; bases not matched to a gene: 8. The CDR3 protein is CASSPLDRAFYGYTF. In DNA, the CDR3 is TGTGCCAGCTCACCCCTCGACAGGGCCTTCTATGGCTACACCTTC. The full variable domain, rest sourced from reference TRBV18 and TRBJ1-2, is NAGVMQNPRHLVRRRGQEARLRCSPMKGHSHVYWYRQLPEEGLKFMVYLQKENIIDESGMPKERFSAEFPKEGPSILRIQQVVRGDSAAYFCASSPLDRAFYGYTFGSGTRLTVV.

This clonotype was observed a few times. V gene TRBV27 combines with J gene TRBJ1-4, with TRBD1 as a possible D gene (5 bases). V lost 3 bases and J lost 10, with 15 bases in between. Germline CDR1 is MNHEY and CDR2 is SMNVEV (reference sequence). CDR3 length: 14 amino acids. CDR3: CASSFGDGFGKLFF. CDR3 DNA: TGTGCCAGCAGTTTTGGGGACGGTTTCGGAAAACTGTTTTTT.

This clonotype was detected ten times or more. The gene calls are TRBV27 and TRBJ2-5, with D perhaps matching TRBD2 (6 bases). The V end lost 5 bases, the J end lost 2 bases, and 15 bases lay between the germline ends. The CDR3 is 15 residues long. CDR1 is MNHEY, CDR2 SMNVEV, per germline (reference sequence). CDR3 in amino acids: CASSILPGLQETQYF. CDR3 nucleotide sequence: TGTGCCAGCAGTATCCTTCCGGGACTTCAAGAGACCCAGTACTTC.

The V gene is TRBV29-1, the J gene TRBJ2-3; TRBD1 agrees at 11 bases. Germline CDR1 and CDR2: SQVTM and ANQGSEA. Germline trimming cut 3 bases from V and 4 bases from J; bases unmatched to any gene: 6. The CDR3 totals 15 residues. The DNA of the CDR3 is TGCAGCGTTGAGGAGGGACAGGGGGTTCCAGATACGCAGTATTTT. This sequence encodes CSVEEGQGVPDTQYF.

In DNA form, the CDR3 reads TGTGCCAGTGGAGCCGGGACCCACCCCTACGAGCAGTACTTC. Translated: CASGAGTHPYEQYF. This chain links TRBV7-9 with TRBJ2-7; D assignment may be TRBD1 or TRBD2 (5 bases each). V was pared by 9 bases and J by 2 bases, with 17 bases between. This CDR3 has 14 amino acids. Germline values: CDR1 SEHNR, CDR2 FQNEAQ (reference sequence).

The V call is TRBV4-2, the J call TRBJ2-1, with D perhaps TRBD1 (6 bases). V lost 4 bases and J 2 bases, leaving 12 bases between the germline ends. The CDR3 length is 15 residues. Germline assignment: CDR1 LGHNA and CDR2 YNFKEQ. CDR3 DNA: TGTGCCAGCAGCCCAGGGGCGCCACCCTACAATGAGCAGTTCTTC. This sequence encodes CASSPGAPPYNEQFF.

This clonotype was counted only a few times. The rearrangement joins TRBV5-6 to TRBJ1-6; TRBD1 is a possible D gene (6 bases). The CDR3 totals 16 residues. Germline CDR1 is SGHDT and CDR2 is YYEEEE. Trimming left V 0 bases short and J 5 bases short, with 12 bases between. The CDR3: CASSLGGQLNNSPLHF. CDR3 DNA: TGTGCCAGCAGCTTGGGGGGGCAGCTTAATAATTCACCCCTCCACTTT.

This clonotype was found a few times. The rearrangement links TRBV20-1 to TRBJ2-1, with D possibly being TRBD2 (5 bases). The CDR3 is 15 residues long. The germline V gene encodes CDR1 DFQATT and CDR2 SNEGSKA (reference sequence). Trimming left V 0 bases short and J 1 base short, with 10 bases between. The CDR3 bases are TGCAGTGCTAGAGATCAAGAGGGTTCCTACAATGAGCAGTTCTTC. This gives the protein CSARDQEGSYNEQFF.

V gene TRBV29-1 combines with J gene TRBJ2-4; the D is unclear. Looked up from germline, CDR1 is SQVTM and CDR2 is ANQGSEA. The CDR3 extends over 14 amino acids. V lost 1 base and J lost 0, with 7 bases in between. The CDR3 spells CSVEALLAKNIQYF. As DNA, the CDR3 is TGCAGCGTTGAAGCGCTCCTAGCCAAAAACATTCAGTACTTC.

The CDR3 reads CSAPAAYGPDTQYF. CDR3 coding DNA: TGCAGTGCTCCAGCGGCTTACGGACCAGATACGCAGTATTTT. The chain uses TRBV20-1 and TRBJ2-3; D might be TRBD2 (5 bases). The CDR3 has 14 residues. The germline V gene has CDR1 DFQATT and CDR2 SNEGSKA (reference sequence). The V end was cut by 5 bases, the J end by 4 bases, with 16 bases between.

The sample holds a few counts of this clonotype. The V gene is TRBV11-2, the J gene TRBJ2-7; D possibly corresponds to TRBD1 (5 bases). The CDR3 has 14 amino acids. From germline, CDR1 is SGHAT and CDR2 FQNNGV. V was trimmed by 1 base and J by 5 bases, leaving 12 bases between them. CDR3 amino acids: CASSLVPQGDEQYF. CDR3 nucleotide sequence: TGTGCCAGCAGCTTAGTGCCGCAGGGTGACGAGCAGTACTTC.

V usage is TRBV7-2 and J usage is TRBJ1-4; possible D gene TRBD1, 5 bases. Deletions cut 5 bases from V and 7 bases from J, with 11 bases between. Germline V lookup: CDR1 SGHTA, CDR2 FQGNSA. There are 13 residues in the CDR3. The DNA of the CDR3 is TGTGCCAGCAGCCAGGGACTAAGTGAAAAACTGTTTTTT. This codes for CASSQGLSEKLFF.

This clonotype was observed once. The chain has TRBV5-1 and TRBJ2-7; 7 bases align to TRBD1. Germline V gene data show CDR1 as SGHRS and CDR2 as YFSETQ. The CDR3 has 18 amino acids. The V and J ends lost 2 bases and 2 bases, in that order; junction bases with no gene match: 16. CDR3 residues: CASSLPVETGTDTYEQYF. The CDR3 region has the DNA TGCGCCAGCAGCTTACCGGTCGAGACAGGGACGGATACCTACGAGCAGTACTTC.

V usage is TRBV5-1 and J usage is TRBJ2-6; D is unclear. CDR3 length: 17 residues. Germline CDR1 and CDR2: SGHRS and YFSETQ. V was shortened by 1 base and J by 2 bases, with 13 bases between the two germline ends. CDR3 in DNA: TGCGCCAGCAGCTTGTGGTCGACTCTGACTGGGGCCAACGTCCTGACTTTC. Protein product: CASSLWSTLTGANVLTF.

The chain is built from TRBV3-1 and TRBJ1-2; D perhaps matches TRBD1 (5 bases). The CDR3 is made up of 16 amino acids. The V end lost 0 bases, the J end lost 0 bases, and 11 bases lay between the germline ends. Per germline, CDR1 LGHDT and CDR2 YNNKEL (reference sequence). CDR3 sequence (DNA): TGTGCCAGCAGCCAAGACGCAGGGTTAGCTAACTATGGCTACACCTTC. This codes for CASSQDAGLANYGYTF.

CDR3: CASSPPGQGLGTDTQYF. The DNA of the CDR3 is TGTGCCAGCAGTCCACCGGGACAGGGCTTGGGCACAGATACGCAGTATTTT. The rearrangement joins TRBV7-2 to TRBJ2-3; 9 bases map to TRBD1. The V gene's germline CDR1 is SGHTA and CDR2 FQGNSA. The CDR3 has 17 amino acids. The trim removed 6 bases at V and 1 base at J, leaving 11 bases unmatched.

This clonotype was recorded a few times. The V gene is TRBV2, the J gene TRBJ1-2; 8 bases match TRBD1. Germline lookup yields CDR1 SNHLY and CDR2 FYNNEI. The CDR3 has 17 residues. The J segment lost 6 bases and the V segment lost 5 bases, leaving 17 bases of the junction unmatched. The DNA of the CDR3 is TGTGCCAGCAGTTATACCGTTGACAGGGGAAATATCGATGGCTACACCTTC. It translates to CASSYTVDRGNIDGYTF.

The J gene is TRBJ2-4, the V gene TRBV20-1; no clear D gene. The J call is doubtful: the DNA matches TRBJ2-7 better. The CDR3 runs 11 residues. Looked up from germline, CDR1 is DFQATT and CDR2 is SNEGSKA (reference sequence). The CDR3 coding sequence is TGCAGTGCTAAGAGCTACAACGAGCAGTACTTC. It translates to CSAKSYNEQYF.

CDR3 coding DNA: TGCGCCAGCAGCCAACCACTAGCGGGGGGACCCGGGGAGCTGTTTTTT. Encoded protein: CASSQPLAGGPGELFF. The chain couples TRBV4-3 to TRBJ2-2, with 12 bases matching TRBD2. V lost 2 bases to trimming and J lost 6 bases; unmatched junction nucleotides: 4. Germline CDR1 reads LGHNA; CDR2 reads YSLEER. This CDR3 spans 16 amino acids.